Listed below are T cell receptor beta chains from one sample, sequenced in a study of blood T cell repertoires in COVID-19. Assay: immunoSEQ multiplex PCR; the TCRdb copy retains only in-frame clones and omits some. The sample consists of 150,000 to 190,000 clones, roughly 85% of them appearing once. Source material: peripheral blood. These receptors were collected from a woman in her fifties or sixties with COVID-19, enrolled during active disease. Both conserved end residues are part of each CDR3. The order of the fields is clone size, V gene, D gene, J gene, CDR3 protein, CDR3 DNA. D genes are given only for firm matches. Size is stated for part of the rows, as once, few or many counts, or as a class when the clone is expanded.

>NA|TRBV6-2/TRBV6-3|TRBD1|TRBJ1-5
CASSYSVTGREPQHF
TGTGCCAGCAGTTACTCGGTGACAGGGAGAGAGCCCCAGCATTTT
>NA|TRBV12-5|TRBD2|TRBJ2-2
CASGLDRLAGGVTGELFF
TGTGCTAGTGGTTTGGACCGACTAGCGGGAGGGGTCACCGGGGAGCTGTTTTTT
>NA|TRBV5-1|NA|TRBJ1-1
CASRIQVSGAEAFF
TGCGCCAGCCGGATACAGGTATCTGGGGCTGAAGCTTTCTTT
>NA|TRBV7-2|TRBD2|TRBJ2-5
CASSYSGSGETQYF
TGTGCCAGCAGCTATAGCGGGAGTGGGGAGACCCAGTACTTC
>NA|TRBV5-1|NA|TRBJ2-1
CASSLQLANSYNEQFF
TGCGCCAGCAGCTTGCAACTAGCAAACTCCTACAATGAGCAGTTCTTC
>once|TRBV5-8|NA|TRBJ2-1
CASSSSPGVRSSYNEQFF
TGTGCCAGCAGCTCTTCCCCGGGGGTCCGAAGCTCCTACAATGAGCAGTTCTTC
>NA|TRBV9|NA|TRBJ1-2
CASSVGAAGGGYTF
TGTGCCAGCAGCGTAGGGGCAGCCGGGGGTGGCTACACCTTC
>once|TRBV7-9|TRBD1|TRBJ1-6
CASSSGGTGISPLHF
TGTGCCAGCAGCTCGGGTGGGACAGGGATATCACCCCTCCACTTT
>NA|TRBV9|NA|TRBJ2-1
CASSVEVASNEQFF
TGTGCCAGCAGCGTTGAAGTAGCGTCCAATGAGCAGTTCTTC
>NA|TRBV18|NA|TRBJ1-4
CASSEVRSKEKLFF
TGTGCCAGCTCCGAGGTTCGGTCGAAGGAAAAACTGTTTTTT
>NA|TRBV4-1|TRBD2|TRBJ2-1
CASSQPRASGRTNEQFF
TGCGCCAGCAGCCAACCCCGGGCTAGCGGGAGAACCAATGAGCAGTTCTTC
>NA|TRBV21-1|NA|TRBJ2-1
CASSIRQGPSYNEQFF
TGTGCCAGCAGCATTCGACAGGGGCCCTCCTACAATGAGCAGTTCTTC
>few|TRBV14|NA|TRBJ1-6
CASSQGLGAGSPLHF
TGTGCCAGCAGCCAAGGGCTGGGGGCGGGTTCACCCCTCCACTTT
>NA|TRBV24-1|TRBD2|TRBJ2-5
CATSDPAGGQETQYF
TGTGCCACCAGTGATCCAGCGGGGGGGCAAGAGACCCAGTACTTC
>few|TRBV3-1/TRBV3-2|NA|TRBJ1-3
CASSQDVSSGNTIYF
TGTGCCAGCAGCCAAGACGTGAGCTCTGGAAACACCATATATTTT
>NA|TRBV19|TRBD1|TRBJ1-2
CASSIVGTGVNYGYTF
TGTGCCAGTAGTATAGTTGGGACAGGGGTCAACTATGGCTACACCTTC
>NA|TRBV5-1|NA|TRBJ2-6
CASSLAVGARSGANVLTF
TGCGCCAGCAGCTTGGCCGTAGGGGCTCGCTCTGGGGCCAACGTCCTGACTTTC
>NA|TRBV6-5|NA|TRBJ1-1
CASSKEVGTEAFF
TGTGCCAGCTCAAAGGAGGTCGGCACTGAAGCTTTCTTT
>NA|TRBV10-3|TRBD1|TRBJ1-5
CATLDRDLNQPQHF
TGTGCCACCCTAGACAGGGACCTGAATCAGCCCCAGCATTTT
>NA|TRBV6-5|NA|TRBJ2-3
CASGLFGVDTQYF
TGTGCCAGCGGCCTTTTCGGGGTAGATACGCAGTATTTT
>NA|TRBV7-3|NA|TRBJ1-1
CASSLPRAEAFF
TGTGCCAGCAGCCTCCCGCGAGCTGAAGCTTTCTTT
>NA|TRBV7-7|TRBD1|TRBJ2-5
CASSRRMDRGSLQETQYF
TGTGCCAGCAGCCGACGTATGGACAGGGGGTCCTTACAAGAGACCCAGTACTTC
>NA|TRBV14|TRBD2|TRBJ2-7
CASSPKRGLALYEQYF
TGTGCCAGCAGCCCCAAAAGGGGACTAGCGCTCTACGAGCAGTACTTC
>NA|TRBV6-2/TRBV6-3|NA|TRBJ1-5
CASSYSRGQPQHF
TGTGCCAGCAGTTACTCGAGAGGCCAGCCCCAGCATTTT
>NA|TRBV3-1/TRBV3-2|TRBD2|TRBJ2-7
CASSRTSGSYEQYF
TGTGCCAGCAGCCGGACTAGCGGGAGTTACGAGCAGTACTTC
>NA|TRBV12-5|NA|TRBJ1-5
CASGFGRGTSNQPQHF
TGTGCTAGTGGTTTTGGTAGGGGTACGAGCAATCAGCCCCAGCATTTT
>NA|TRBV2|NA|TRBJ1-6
CASSERAGNNSPLHF
TGTGCCAGCAGTGAAAGAGCAGGGAATAATTCACCCCTCCACTTT
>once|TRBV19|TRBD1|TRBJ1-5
CASTRTGDQPQHF
TGTGCCAGTACCCGGACAGGGGATCAGCCCCAGCATTTT
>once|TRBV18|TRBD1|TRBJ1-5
CASSGTGVSNQPQHF
TGTGCCAGCTCAGGGACAGGGGTAAGCAATCAGCCCCAGCATTTT
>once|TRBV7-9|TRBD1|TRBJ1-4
CASSTDRGQGEKLFF
TGTGCCAGCAGCACAGACAGGGGGCAGGGTGAAAAACTGTTTTTT
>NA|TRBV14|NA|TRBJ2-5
CASSQGTGGRETQYF
TGTGCCAGCAGCCAAGGGACAGGAGGGAGAGAGACCCAGTACTTC
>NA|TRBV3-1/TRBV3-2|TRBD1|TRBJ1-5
CASSLGTGSNQPQHF
TGTGCCAGCAGCCTTGGGACAGGTAGCAATCAGCCCCAGCATTTT
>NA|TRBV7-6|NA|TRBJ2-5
CASSLRSGGGYRETQYF
TGTGCCAGCAGCTTACGTTCTGGCGGGGGCTATCGAGAGACCCAGTACTTC
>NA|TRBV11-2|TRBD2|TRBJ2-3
CASSLRQAREGRSTDTQYF
TGTGCCAGCAGCTTACGTCAGGCCAGGGAGGGCAGAAGCACAGATACGCAGTATTTT